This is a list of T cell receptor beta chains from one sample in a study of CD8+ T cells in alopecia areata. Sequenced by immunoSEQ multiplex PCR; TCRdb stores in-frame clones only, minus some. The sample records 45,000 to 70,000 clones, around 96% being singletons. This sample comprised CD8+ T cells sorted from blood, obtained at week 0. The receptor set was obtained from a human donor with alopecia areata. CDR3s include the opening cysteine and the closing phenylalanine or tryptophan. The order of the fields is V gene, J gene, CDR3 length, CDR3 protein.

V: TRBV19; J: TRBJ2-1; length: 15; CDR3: CASSIGPARNNEQFF
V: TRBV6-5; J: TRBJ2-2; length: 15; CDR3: CAMPEARGVTGELFF
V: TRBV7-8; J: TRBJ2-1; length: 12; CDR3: CASSLFSNEQFF
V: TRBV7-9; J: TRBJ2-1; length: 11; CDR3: CASGFRGELFF
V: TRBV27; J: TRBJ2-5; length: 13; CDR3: CASSFPGAETQYF
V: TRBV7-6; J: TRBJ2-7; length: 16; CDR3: CASSLGTGYLGYEQYF
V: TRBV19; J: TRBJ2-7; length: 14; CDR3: CASSTPSGTYEQYF
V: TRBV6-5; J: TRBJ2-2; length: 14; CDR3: CASSYSPGSGELFF
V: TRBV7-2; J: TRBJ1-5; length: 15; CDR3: CASSWDRRPNQPQHF
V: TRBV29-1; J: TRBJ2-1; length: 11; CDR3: CSVEEVLEQFF
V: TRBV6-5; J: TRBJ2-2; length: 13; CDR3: CASSYGGAGELFF
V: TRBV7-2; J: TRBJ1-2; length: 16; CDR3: CASSPMSRSGLDGYTF
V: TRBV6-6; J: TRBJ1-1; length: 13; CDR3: CASTRTGVSEAFF